The present T cell receptor (beta chain) was sequenced within a study of CD8+CD57+ T cells in acquired aplastic anemia. Sequencing was done on patients that had shown CD8+CD57+ cell expansion by flow cytometry. The cohort consisted entirely of patients having severe acquired aplastic anemia. Genomic DNA templated the TCR beta VDJ and CDR3 profiling. TCRdb recomputed calls from the reads with MiXCR, one row per CDR3 protein. The sample lists roughly 200,000 distinct CDR3 sequences, around three fifths occurring once. The sequence came from a human donor with aplastic anemia. Sample: sorted CD4+, CD8+, or CD8+CD57+ T cells (not recorded which) from PBMCs.

CDR3 in DNA: TGTGCCATCAGTGTCGGGGACCGAAGCACAGATACGCAGTATTTT. Residues: CAISVGDRSTDTQYF. This chain joins TRBV10-3 and TRBJ2-3, with D perhaps assigned TRBD1 or TRBD2 (5 bases each). V dropped 4 bases and J dropped 0 bases, with 11 bases sitting between them. Germline V lookup: CDR1 ENHRY, CDR2 SYGVKD. CDR3 length: 15 residues.